The 22 T cell receptor beta chains below all came from one sample that was sequenced in a study of blood T cell repertoires in COVID-19 (dated by TCRdb to 2019 to 2021). The method was the immunoSEQ multiplex PCR assay. TCRdb limited this immuneACCESS table to in-frame rearrangements with V and J called. A share of clones is missing; checked studies link under half to unresolved V genes, and the rest is unexplained. The sample table holds 250,000 to 300,000 clones, of which 81% were seen once. The top ten clonotypes cover less than 3% of the sample. Material: peripheral blood. The receptors derive from a woman in her sixties or seventies with active or convalescent COVID-19.

This clone showed up just a few times. The V and J genes are TRBV6-6 and TRBJ1-1, with a weak D call TRBD1 (6 bases). Trimming pared 3 bases from V and 8 bases from J, leaving 13 bases between. CDR3 size: 13 residues. Germline CDR1 and CDR2: MNHNY and SVGAGI (reference sequence). CDR3 nucleotides: TGTGCCAGCAGTTATGAACAGGGTGTGGAAGCTTTCTTT. This translates into CASSYEQGVEAFF.

This clone was seen a single time. The rearrangement uses TRBV2 and TRBJ2-3, with a possible D match to TRBD1 (5 bases). CDR1 is SNHLY, CDR2 FYNNEI, per germline. The CDR3 totals 13 residues. V shed 1 base and J shed 6 bases, with 8 bases lying between them. Here the CDR3 reads CASSEVGQDTQYF. Here the CDR3 DNA reads TGTGCCAGCAGTGAAGTGGGGCAGGATACGCAGTATTTT.

The chain carries TRBV11-1 and TRBJ1-2; D not certain. The germline V gene encodes CDR1 SGHAT and CDR2 FQDESV (reference sequence). The CDR3 totals 15 residues. V shed 0 bases and J shed 2 bases, with 10 bases lying between them. DNA of the CDR3: TGTGCCAGCAGCTTAGCACTCGGACTAAACTATGGCTACACCTTC. Protein product: CASSLALGLNYGYTF.

This clone was found a few times. Written as DNA, the CDR3 is TGTGCTAGCGTCGACAGGGGAAGGAACTATGGCTACACCTTC. This translates into CASVDRGRNYGYTF. The chain carries TRBV12-5 and TRBJ1-2, with 8 bases matching TRBD1. CDR1 is LGHNT, CDR2 FRNRAP, per germline. This CDR3 is built from 14 residues. V dropped 9 bases and J dropped 2; count of bases not matched to a gene: 8.

The chain links TRBV18 to TRBJ2-7; no reliable D call. Trimming left V 3 bases short and J 0 bases short, with 15 bases between. The CDR3 is made up of 16 amino acids. Germline lookup yields CDR1 KGHSH and CDR2 LQKENI. In nucleotides, the CDR3 is TGTGCCAGCTCACCGAGTTCTTTTCAACTCTCCTACGAGCAGTACTTC. It encodes CASSPSSFQLSYEQYF.

The sample holds one count of this clone. CDR3 sequence reads: CASSLSSSGANVLTF. The CDR3 DNA follows: TGTGCCAGCAGCTTGAGCTCCTCTGGGGCCAACGTCCTGACTTTC. The V call is TRBV5-4, the J call TRBJ2-6; D gene uncertain. There are 15 residues in the CDR3. Trimming stripped 1 base from V and 0 bases from J, with 5 bases between. Germline V CDR1 and CDR2: SGHNT, YYREEE (reference sequence). Based on the CDR3 plus reference TRBV5-4 and TRBJ2-6, the full variable domain is ETGVTQSPTHLIKTRGQQVTLRCSSQSGHNTVSWYQQALGQGPQFIFQYYREEENGRGNFPPRFSGLQFPNYSSELNVNALELDDSALYLCASSLSSSGANVLTFGAGSRLTVL.

This sequence joins TRBV5-4 and TRBJ1-2; D ambiguous. Germline V gene lookup returns CDR1 SGHNT and CDR2 YYREEE (reference sequence). The V and J ends lost 1 base and 0 bases respectively, with 4 bases between them. The CDR3 length is 13 residues. CDR3 loop: CASSLSANYGYTF. CDR3 in DNA: TGTGCCAGCAGCTTGTCGGCTAACTATGGCTACACCTTC.

This clone appeared a few times. CDR3 in amino acids: CASSHRGVGTDTQYF. The CDR3 DNA sequence: TGTGCCAGCAGCCACCGGGGGGTCGGCACAGATACGCAGTATTTT. This rearrangement joins TRBV5-4 to TRBJ2-3; 7 bases agree with TRBD2. Per germline, CDR1 SGHNT and CDR2 YYREEE (reference sequence). The CDR3 runs 15 residues. The trim removed 4 bases at V and 1 base at J, leaving 6 bases unmatched. The full variable domain, its missing parts supplied by reference TRBV5-4 and TRBJ2-3, is ETGVTQSPTHLIKTRGQQVTLRCSSQSGHNTVSWYQQALGQGPQFIFQYYREEENGRGNFPPRFSGLQFPNYSSELNVNALELDDSALYLCASSHRGVGTDTQYFGPGTRLTVL.

This clone has more than one count but fewer than ten. The V call is TRBV27, the J call TRBJ1-2; D gene ambiguous. The length of the CDR3 is 15 residues. The ends were cut back, 3 bases at V and 2 bases at J, with 13 bases in the middle. Germline assignment: CDR1 MNHEY and CDR2 SMNVEV (reference sequence). The CDR3 region is CASSLRFALNYGYTF. Written as DNA, the CDR3 is TGTGCCAGCAGTTTGAGGTTCGCGTTAAACTATGGCTACACCTTC.

This clone was seen more than once but under ten times. This CDR3 reads CASSEGTRYNEQFF. DNA of the CDR3: TGTGCCAGCTCGGAAGGGACACGATACAATGAGCAGTTCTTC. The chain employs TRBV18 and TRBJ2-1; possibly TRBD1 for D (6 bases). Germline lookup yields CDR1 KGHSH and CDR2 LQKENI. V was cut by 6 bases and J by 4 bases, with 13 bases left in between. This CDR3 spans 14 amino acids.

The genes are TRBV11-3 and TRBJ1-5; D gene unclear. Trimming took 5 bases from V and 0 from J, leaving 17 bases between them. The CDR3 totals 17 residues. Germline CDR1 and CDR2: SGHNT and YENEEA. The CDR3 sequence: CASSPGERAYSNQPQHF. The CDR3 DNA is TGTGCCAGCAGCCCCGGGGAGAGGGCTTATAGCAATCAGCCCCAGCATTTT.

The chain combines TRBV19 with TRBJ1-6; 10 nucleotides agree with TRBD1. The germline V gene encodes CDR1 LNHDA and CDR2 SQIVND (reference sequence). The CDR3 spans 15 residues. Trimming cost V 5 bases and J 8 bases; bases outside gene matches: 6. The CDR3 spells CASSLSGTGDSPLHF. In DNA, the CDR3 is TGTGCCAGTAGTTTATCCGGGACAGGGGATTCACCCCTCCACTTT.

The rearrangement joins TRBV20-1 to TRBJ1-1, with 7 bases matching TRBD1. The J segment lost 7 bases and the V segment lost 3 bases, leaving 11 bases of the junction unmatched. The CDR3 consists of 14 residues. Germline V gene lookup returns CDR1 DFQATT and CDR2 SNEGSKA (reference sequence). The CDR3 sequence: CSASGTPGQLEAFF. The CDR3 nucleotides are TGCAGTGCTAGTGGGACCCCGGGACAGCTTGAAGCTTTCTTT.

The V and J genes are TRBV5-6 and TRBJ1-2; 8 nucleotides align to TRBD1. Germline trimming cut 0 bases from V and 3 bases from J; bases unmatched to any gene: 1. Germline lookup yields CDR1 SGHDT and CDR2 YYEEEE. The CDR3 spans 14 residues. The CDR3 DNA is TGTGCCAGCAGCTTGGGCAGGGGGCACTATGGCTACACCTTC. It yields the protein CASSLGRGHYGYTF.

The chain employs TRBV21-1 and TRBJ2-7; TRBD1, the table's D call, was not compared with the DNA. TRBV21-1 is an annotated pseudogene. This CDR3 has 14 residues. The CDR3 loop is CASKGTDPPGEQYF. As DNA, the CDR3 is TGTGCCAGCAAAGGGACAGACCCTCCGGGGGAGCAGTACTTC.

As regards this clone: A much larger clone lies one base from this, so it may be a read error. The rearrangement uses TRBV2 and TRBJ2-7, with 7 bases fitting TRBD1. This CDR3 is 13 amino acids long. V shed 4 bases and J 2 bases; nucleotides not matched to a gene: 2. CDR1 is SNHLY and CDR2 is FYNNEI in the germline V gene. The CDR3 coding sequence is TGTGCCAGCAGTGGACAGGGCACCTACGAGCAGTACTTC. This encodes CASSGQGTYEQYF.

The gene calls are TRBV25-1 and TRBJ1-1; TRBD1 might be the D (6 bases). The CDR3 runs 16 residues. Germline CDR1 is MGHDK and CDR2 is SYGVNS. Trimming left V 6 bases short and J 0 bases short, with 17 bases between. The CDR3 nucleotides read TGTGCCAGCAGCTCGGTAGTCTGGGGGCTGAACACTGAAGCTTTCTTT. Amino acid sequence: CASSSVVWGLNTEAFF.

The chain combines TRBV7-2 with TRBJ1-1; 8 positions match TRBD1. Germline CDR1 SGHTA, CDR2 FQGNSA. The CDR3 extends over 15 amino acids. The ends lost 5 bases at V and 4 bases at J; junction bases unmatched: 9. The CDR3, as DNA: TGTGCCAGCAGCCCAATGGCAGGGGGCTTCACTGAAGCTTTCTTT. It translates to CASSPMAGGFTEAFF. Complete variable domain (other parts from reference TRBV7-2 and TRBJ1-1): GAGVSQSPSNKVTEKGKDVELRCDPISGHTALYWYRQSLGQGLEFLIYFQGNSAPDKSGLPSDRFSAERTGGSVSTLTIQRTQQEDSAVYLCASSPMAGGFTEAFFGQGTRLTVV.

The chain combines TRBV14 with TRBJ2-4; 7 nucleotides align to TRBD1. Germline-derived CDR1 and CDR2 are SGHDN and FVKESK. This CDR3 has 15 amino acids. With 4 bases clipped from V and 7 bases from J, the junction kept 10 bases outside the gene matches. The CDR3 is CASSLPGTVSNIQYF. CDR3 in DNA: TGTGCCAGCAGCCTCCCGGGGACAGTATCTAACATTCAGTACTTC.

The chain combines TRBV28 with TRBJ1-5; tentative D call: TRBD1 (5 bases). The CDR3 consists of 13 residues. V gave up 8 bases and J gave up 6 bases, with 14 bases separating them. Germline lookup yields CDR1 MDHEN and CDR2 SYDVKM. CDR3 coding DNA: TGTGCCAGCTACGGGGGGGGGAGTCAGCCCCAGCATTTT. Amino acid sequence: CASYGGGSQPQHF. Variable domain in full (rest from reference TRBV28 and TRBJ1-5): DVKVTQSSRYLVKRTGEKVFLECVQDMDHENMFWYRQDPGLGLRLIYFSYDVKMKEKGDIPEGYSVSREKKERFSLILESASTNQTSMYLCASYGGGSQPQHFGDGTRLSIL.

For this clone: Other nucleotide sequences in the sample specify the same CDR3. V usage is TRBV5-6 and J usage is TRBJ2-3, with D unresolved. Germline V lookup: CDR1 SGHDT, CDR2 YYEEEE. The CDR3 consists of 12 residues. Trimming left V 4 bases short and J 1 base short, with 4 bases between. The CDR3 is CASSRGTDTQYF. The DNA for the CDR3 is TGTGCCAGCAGCCGGGGCACAGATACGCAGTATTTT.

The chain is built from TRBV7-9 and TRBJ1-4; D uncertain. Germline V lookup: CDR1 SEHNR, CDR2 FQNEAQ (reference sequence). V was pared by 6 bases and J by 0 bases, with 11 bases between. This CDR3 spans 15 amino acids. The CDR3 spells CASRLGHSTNEKLFF. CDR3 nucleotide sequence: TGTGCCAGCAGACTAGGCCACTCAACTAATGAAAAACTGTTTTTT. Complete variable domain (other parts from reference TRBV7-9 and TRBJ1-4): DTGVSQNPRHKITKRGQNVTFRCDPISEHNRLYWYRQTLGQGPEFLTYFQNEAQLEKSRLLSDRFSAERPKGSFSTLEIQRTEQGDSAMYLCASRLGHSTNEKLFFGSGTQLSVL.